These 25 T cell receptor beta chains were sequenced from one sample in a study of response to subunit inactivated influenza vaccine. From the RT-PCR reads, TCRdb called clonotypes with MiXCR, one entry per CDR3 protein. This table holds 400,000 to 650,000 distinct CDR3 sequences, approximately 7.8% found once. Specimen: PBMCs from blood, collected less than 30 months after vaccination. These receptors all come from a man aged 45-69 years who received an inactivated influenza vaccine.

The chain carries TRBV11-2 and TRBJ2-7, with D possibly TRBD1 on 6 matching bases. The V end was cut by 7 bases, the J end by 2 bases, with 12 bases between. The CDR3 totals 13 residues. Germline-derived CDR1 and CDR2 are SGHAT and FQNNGV. CDR3 sequence: CASNGQFTYEQYF. The CDR3 nucleotides read TGTGCCAGCAACGGACAGTTTACCTACGAGCAGTACTTC.

The chain couples TRBV7-2 to TRBJ2-7; a possible D gene is TRBD1 (7 bases). The V and J ends lost 2 bases and 4 bases respectively, with 15 bases between them. Germline values: CDR1 SGHTA, CDR2 FQGNSA. This CDR3 contains 15 residues. CDR3 residues: CASSLRAGTEYEQYF. CDR3 nucleotide sequence: TGTGCCAGCAGCTTAAGGGCGGGGACAGAATACGAGCAGTACTTC.

This clonotype was detected a few times. The chain employs TRBV5-6 and TRBJ2-7, with TRBD2 as a possible D gene (5 bases). There are 15 residues in the CDR3. CDR1 is SGHDT and CDR2 is YYEEEE in the germline V gene. Between the trimmed V and J ends, which lost 0 bases and 5 bases, there was a span of 15 bases. Here the CDR3 DNA reads TGTGCCAGCAGCTTGGCGTCGGGGAGTGCCGACGAGCAGTACTTC. Translation: CASSLASGSADEQYF.

This clonotype came up many times. The genes are TRBV5-1 and TRBJ1-2; unclear D gene. CDR1 SGHRS and CDR2 YFSETQ come from the germline V gene. The length of the CDR3 is 16 residues. The V gene lost 0 bases and the J gene lost 0 bases, with 12 bases spanning the gap. CDR3 DNA: TGCGCCAGCAGCTTGGCCGCCGGTTATTCTAACTATGGCTACACCTTC. Its protein product is CASSLAAGYSNYGYTF.

The rearrangement uses TRBV7-2 and TRBJ2-3, with D maybe TRBD2 (7 bases). This CDR3 comprises 16 residues. Between the trimmed V and J ends, which lost 1 base and 0 bases, there was a span of 11 bases. The germline gives CDR1 SGHTA, CDR2 FQGNSA. As DNA, the CDR3 is TGTGCCAGCAGCTTAGAGGGGGGGGCGAGCACAGATACGCAGTATTTT. This translates into CASSLEGGASTDTQYF.

This clonotype was seen ten or more times. This chain links TRBV24-1 with TRBJ2-1; no firm D call. Trimming took 3 bases from V and 12 from J, leaving 14 bases between them. The CDR3 extends over 13 amino acids. The germline V gene has CDR1 KGHDR and CDR2 SFDVKD. CDR3: CATSDPGPGGQFF. CDR3 DNA: TGTGCCACCAGTGATCCTGGACCAGGTGGGCAGTTCTTC.

This chain connects TRBV10-3 to TRBJ2-2; tentatively, D is TRBD2 (5 bases). The CDR3 has 14 residues. V was cut by 6 bases and J by 4 bases, with 12 bases left in between. CDR1 ENHRY and CDR2 SYGVKD come from the germline V gene. CDR3 loop: CAIRHGEPTGELFF. CDR3 DNA sequence: TGTGCCATCAGGCACGGGGAACCCACCGGGGAGCTGTTTTTT.

This clonotype was seen more than once but under ten times. This chain connects TRBV24-1 to TRBJ2-1; 9 bases agree with TRBD1. The germline V gene has CDR1 KGHDR and CDR2 SFDVKD. The V gene end was trimmed by 1 base and the J gene end by 5 bases; junction bases not matched to a gene: 5. The CDR3 spans 16 residues. The CDR3 region has the DNA TGTGCCACCAGTGATTTCGGGACAGGGCCCCACAATGAGCAGTTCTTC. This codes for CATSDFGTGPHNEQFF.

This clonotype was observed a few times. The chain links TRBV18 to TRBJ2-7; D is unclear. The V gene lost 3 bases and the J gene lost 1 base, with 10 bases spanning the gap. The CDR3 is 14 amino acids. Germline CDR1 is KGHSH and CDR2 is LQKENI. Here the CDR3 reads CASSPLGGSYEQYF. CDR3 bases: TGTGCCAGCTCACCTCTAGGTGGTTCCTACGAGCAGTACTTC. The full variable domain, its missing parts supplied by reference TRBV18 and TRBJ2-7, is NAGVMQNPRHLVRRRGQEARLRCSPMKGHSHVYWYRQLPEEGLKFMVYLQKENIIDESGMPKERFSAEFPKEGPSILRIQQVVRGDSAAYFCASSPLGGSYEQYFGPGTRLTVT.

This clonotype was seen a few times. The chain is built from TRBV5-5 and TRBJ2-7; 7 positions agree with TRBD2. The V gene's germline CDR1 is SGHKS and CDR2 YYEKEE (reference sequence). The V and J ends lost 2 bases and 0 bases, in that order; junction bases with no gene match: 5. This CDR3 has 15 amino acids. The CDR3 DNA reads as TGTGCCAGCAGCTTTGCTAGCGGACCCTCCTACGAGCAGTACTTC. Residues: CASSFASGPSYEQYF.

This clonotype has ten or more counts. The chain joins TRBV14 to TRBJ2-7, with a tentative D call TRBD2 (6 bases). The CDR3 is 19 amino acids. The V and J ends lost 5 bases and 0 bases respectively, with 26 bases between them. Germline V gene sequence: CDR1 SGHDN, CDR2 FVKESK. The CDR3 nucleotides are TGTGCCAGCAGCACTAGCCCCTTCGTCCCGGGTCCGAGCTCCTACGAGCAGTACTTC. Residues: CASSTSPFVPGPSSYEQYF.

The chain has TRBV7-9 and TRBJ2-7; D possibly corresponds to TRBD1 (5 bases). Looked up from germline, CDR1 is SEHNR and CDR2 is FQNEAQ (reference sequence). The V end was cut by 5 bases, the J end by 3 bases, with 14 bases between. CDR3 length equals 14 residues. CDR3 region: CASSPKGQSYEQYF. The CDR3 DNA reads as TGTGCCAGCAGCCCCAAGGGGCAGAGCTACGAGCAGTACTTC.

In regard to this clonotype: One junction end disagrees with the germline gene, perhaps due to a read error. V gene TRBV10-3 combines with J gene TRBJ1-1; 7 bases fit TRBD1. This CDR3 contains 15 residues. Germline V gene data show CDR1 as ENHRY and CDR2 as SYGVKD. The CDR3 loop reads CANSEFWTGATEAFF. DNA of the CDR3: TGTGCCAACAGTGAATTTTGGACAGGAGCCACTGAAGCTTTCTTT.

The sample holds a few counts of this clonotype. This chain uses TRBV12-3 or TRBV12-4 with TRBJ1-1; D might be TRBD1 (5 bases). Trimming removed 6 bases at V and 11 bases at J, with 22 bases between. The CDR3 contains 14 residues. The DNA for the CDR3 is TGTGCCAGCAGCCTATCTGGGACCGGTTATGGGGCTTTCTTT. It yields the protein CASSLSGTGYGAFF.

The J gene is TRBJ2-1, the V gene TRBV3-1; TRBD2 matches at 8 bases. The CDR3 has 15 amino acids. Germline lookup yields CDR1 LGHDT and CDR2 YNNKEL (reference sequence). With 6 bases clipped from V and 8 bases from J, the junction kept 12 bases outside the gene matches. The CDR3 sequence: CASSTTSGRGDEQFF. CDR3 coding DNA: TGTGCCAGCAGTACAACTAGCGGCCGAGGGGATGAGCAGTTCTTC.

This clonotype was seen a few times. The chain carries TRBV29-1 and TRBJ2-5; 9 positions match TRBD2. The CDR3 loop spans 16 amino acids. Germline V gene data show CDR1 as SQVTM and CDR2 as ANQGSEA. The junction had 10 bases not matched to a gene; V was cut back by 0 bases and J by 5 bases. CDR3 residues: CSVEEGPAGGLETQYF. CDR3 nucleotides: TGCAGCGTTGAAGAGGGGCCCGCGGGAGGGCTGGAGACCCAGTACTTC.

The chain carries TRBV6-1 and TRBJ1-5; 8 bases align to TRBD1. This CDR3 has 15 residues. Germline V gene data show CDR1 as MNHNS and CDR2 as SASEGT. Trimming took 4 bases from V and 3 from J; bases not matched to a gene: 5. CDR3 bases: TGTGCCAGCAGTGCGACAGGGGTCCCCAATCAGCCCCAGCATTTT. Its protein product is CASSATGVPNQPQHF.

This chain joins TRBV4-3 and TRBJ1-4; a possible D gene is TRBD1 (6 bases). This CDR3 contains 15 residues. Looked up from germline, CDR1 is LGHNA and CDR2 is YSLEER. V was cut by 1 base and J by 7 bases, with 13 bases left in between. CDR3: CASSQGTAGGEKLFF. For the CDR3, the DNA is TGCGCCAGCAGCCAAGGGACAGCGGGGGGTGAAAAACTGTTTTTT.

The rearrangement links TRBV20-1 to TRBJ1-5; tentative D call: TRBD1 (5 bases). V gave up 7 bases and J gave up 5 bases, with 15 bases separating them. CDR1 DFQATT and CDR2 SNEGSKA come from the germline V gene (reference sequence). This CDR3 region has 13 residues. As DNA, the CDR3 is TGCAGTGGTGGGGCGACGGAAGATCAGCCCCAGCATTTT. It encodes CSGGATEDQPQHF.

This clonotype was found a few times. V usage is TRBV4-2 and J usage is TRBJ2-2; D ambiguous. CDR1 and CDR2 from the germline V gene are LGHNA and YNFKEQ. The ends were cut back, 4 bases at V and 2 bases at J, with 11 bases in the middle. CDR3 length: 15 residues. CDR3 nucleotide sequence: TGTGCCAGCAGCCCCGGCTGGGCCAACACCGGGGAGCTGTTTTTT. Translated: CASSPGWANTGELFF.

There are many counts of this clonotype. The chain joins TRBV28 to TRBJ2-2; D is unresolved. This CDR3 has 13 amino acids. V was cut by 4 bases and J by 0 bases, with 3 bases left in between. CDR1 is MDHEN, CDR2 SYDVKM, per germline. The DNA for the CDR3 is TGTGCCAGCAGTTCAACGAACACCGGGGAGCTGTTTTTT. Translation gives CASSSTNTGELFF.

This chain links TRBV20-1 with TRBJ2-7, with 9 bases aligning to TRBD1. The CDR3 covers 13 residues. V gave up 2 bases and J gave up 3 bases; unmatched junction bases: 2. CDR1 is DFQATT and CDR2 is SNEGSKA in the germline V gene (reference sequence). CDR3 residues: CSARPTGGYEQYF. Written as DNA, the CDR3 is TGCAGTGCTAGACCGACAGGGGGCTACGAGCAGTACTTC.

The J gene is TRBJ2-3, the V gene TRBV7-9, with 10 bases lining up with TRBD2. The germline CDR1 and CDR2 sequences are SEHNR and FQNEAQ (reference sequence). Losses at the gene ends were 2 bases for V and 4 bases for J; bases not matched to a gene: 6. The CDR3 runs 16 residues. The CDR3 region has the DNA TGTGCCAGCAGCTTAACGCTAGCGGGAGCCGCAGATACGCAGTATTTT. Protein: CASSLTLAGAADTQYF.

Only a few counts were recorded for this clonotype. This sequence joins TRBV28 and TRBJ2-1; D gene unclear. Germline V gene sequence: CDR1 MDHEN, CDR2 SYDVKM. The CDR3 totals 15 residues. V was pared by 7 bases and J by 4 bases, with 17 bases between. The chain's CDR3 is CASTSIPAGYNEQFF. In nucleotides, the CDR3 is TGTGCCAGCACCTCCATTCCCGCAGGATACAATGAGCAGTTCTTC.

This chain links TRBV12-3 or TRBV12-4 with TRBJ2-1; D call uncertain. Trimming took 6 bases from V and 2 from J, leaving 11 bases between them. The CDR3 is made up of 14 amino acids. The CDR3 nucleotides are TGTGCCAGCAGCCGTTCTCAGGCCTACAATGAGCAGTTCTTC. This codes for CASSRSQAYNEQFF.